The 22 T cell receptor beta chains below all came from one sample that was sequenced in a study of blood T cell repertoires in COVID-19. Repertoires were generated with immunoSEQ multiplex PCR, while TCRdb's copy carries only in-frame clones and drops some. The sample has more than 85,000 clones, about nine tenths seen once; the top ten hold roughly 4.2%. Sequencing was done on a sample of peripheral blood. Receptor source: a young man with acute or convalescent COVID-19.

The chain carries TRBV19 and TRBJ1-1; 9 nucleotides agree with TRBD1. The CDR3 runs to 15 residues. Per the germline V gene, CDR1 is LNHDA and CDR2 is SQIVND (reference sequence). V lost 10 bases and J lost 3; bases outside the gene matches: 12. This CDR3 reads CATADRGVSHTEAFF. The CDR3 bases are TGTGCCACCGCGGACAGGGGAGTATCTCACACTGAAGCTTTCTTT.

There are a few counts of this clone. This rearrangement joins TRBV24-1 to TRBJ2-2; D might be TRBD1 (6 bases). The V gene lost 3 bases and the J gene lost 4 bases, with 11 bases spanning the gap. The CDR3 is 15 residues long. The germline gives CDR1 KGHDR, CDR2 SFDVKD. The CDR3 DNA is TGTGCCACCAGTGATACCGGACAGTTCACCGGGGAGCTGTTTTTT. Its protein product is CATSDTGQFTGELFF.

The count of this clone is one. The chain recombines TRBV29-1 with TRBJ2-5; TRBD2 aligns across 15 bases. Per the germline V gene, CDR1 is SQVTM and CDR2 is ANQGSEA. V lost 7 bases to trimming and J lost 0 bases; unmatched junction nucleotides: 9. This CDR3 spans 17 amino acids. CDR3 residues: CSALGLAGGLNQETQYF. CDR3 DNA: TGCAGCGCCCTGGGACTAGCGGGAGGACTAAACCAAGAGACCCAGTACTTC. The entire variable domain, with the rest obtained from reference TRBV29-1 and TRBJ2-5, is as follows: SAVISQKPSRDICQRGTSLTIQCQVDSQVTMMFWYRQQPGQSLTLIATANQGSEATYESGFVIDKFPISRPNLTFSTLTVSNMSPEDSSIYLCSALGLAGGLNQETQYFGPGTRLLVL.

CDR3 DNA sequence: TGTGCCAGCACCCTGGAGGGGCCCTCGAAGTACTTC. This translates into CASTLEGPSKYF. V is TRBV18 and J is TRBJ2-7; the D gene is possibly TRBD2 (6 bases). Trimming left V 8 bases short and J 11 bases short, with 19 bases between. This CDR3 contains 12 residues. Germline CDR1 is KGHSH and CDR2 is LQKENI.

The chain couples TRBV11-2 to TRBJ2-2; no firm D call. Deletions cut 2 bases from V and 1 base from J, with 8 bases between. CDR3 size: 15 residues. CDR1 is SGHAT, CDR2 FQNNGV, per germline. The CDR3 region is CASSLSRVNTGELFF. Written as DNA, the CDR3 is TGTGCCAGCAGCTTATCACGGGTGAACACCGGGGAGCTGTTTTTT. Combining the CDR3 with reference TRBV11-2 and TRBJ2-2 gives the whole variable domain EAGVAQSPRYKIIEKRQSVAFWCNPISGHATLYWYQQILGQGPKLLIQFQNNGVVDDSQLPKDRFSAERLKGVDSTLKIQPAKLEDSAVYLCASSLSRVNTGELFFGEGSRLTVL.

The V and J genes are TRBV21-1 and TRBJ2-7; the table's D call of TRBD1 was not tested on the DNA. TRBV21-1 is tagged as a pseudogene. This CDR3 region has 15 residues. CDR3 sequence: CASSKALGQTYEQYF. The CDR3 bases are TGTGCCAGCAGCAAAGCGCTCGGACAGACCTACGAGCAGTACTTC.

The CDR3 protein is CASSGTQVHSYNEQFF. The CDR3 region has the DNA TGTGCCAGCAGCGGGACACAGGTTCACTCCTACAATGAGCAGTTCTTC. The chain recombines TRBV9 with TRBJ2-1, with D possibly being TRBD1 (5 bases). CDR1 is SGDLS and CDR2 is YYNGEE in the germline V gene. This CDR3 has 16 residues. V shed 3 bases and J shed 0 bases, with 13 bases lying between them.

The chain has TRBV2 and TRBJ1-1; D possibly corresponds to TRBD1 (6 bases). The CDR3 runs 13 residues. Germline-derived CDR1 and CDR2 are SNHLY and FYNNEI. The V end lost 6 bases, the J end lost 0 bases, and 8 bases lay between the germline ends. The DNA for the CDR3 is TGTGCCAGCAGAGGACAGCTGAACACTGAAGCTTTCTTT. This encodes CASRGQLNTEAFF.

This clone was seen just once. The rearrangement links TRBV2 to TRBJ2-7, with 9 bases matching TRBD2. The CDR3 extends over 15 amino acids. J was trimmed by 0 bases and V by 6 bases; bases with no gene match: 6. Per the germline V gene, CDR1 is SNHLY and CDR2 is FYNNEI. The CDR3 loop is CASRTLAGNSYEQYF. DNA for the CDR3: TGTGCCAGCAGGACACTAGCGGGTAACTCCTACGAGCAGTACTTC.

This clone was counted a single time. The chain is built from TRBV6-5 and TRBJ1-5, with 7 bases fitting TRBD1. Germline assignment: CDR1 MNHEY and CDR2 SVGAGI. This CDR3 is built from 14 residues. Trimming cost V 8 bases and J 2 bases; bases outside gene matches: 6. The CDR3 spells CASGQGGGNQPQHF. The CDR3 bases are TGTGCCAGCGGGCAGGGGGGTGGCAATCAGCCCCAGCATTTT.

The V call is TRBV19, the J call TRBJ1-5; no reliable D call. The CDR3 spans 17 residues. The V gene lost 5 bases and the J gene lost 2 bases, with 19 bases spanning the gap. Germline CDR1 and CDR2: LNHDA and SQIVND (reference sequence). The CDR3 here is CASSPTESIKGNQPQHF. The CDR3 region has the DNA TGTGCCAGTAGTCCTACCGAGTCTATCAAAGGCAATCAGCCCCAGCATTTT.

This clone was recorded a few times. This rearrangement joins TRBV4-1 to TRBJ2-1, with TRBD2 as a possible D gene (6 bases). CDR1 is MGHRA and CDR2 is YSYEKL in the germline V gene. CDR3 size: 15 residues. V lost 1 base to trimming and J lost 3 bases, with 10 bases between them. The chain's CDR3 is CASSQGRGFYNEQFF. The DNA of the CDR3 is TGCGCCAGCAGCCAAGGCCGGGGGTTCTACAATGAGCAGTTCTTC.

V gene TRBV24-1 combines with J gene TRBJ2-3; 14 nucleotides line up with TRBD2. Germline CDR1 is KGHDR and CDR2 is SFDVKD. The CDR3 consists of 18 residues. With V trimmed by 7 bases and J by 3 bases, 11 bases remained unmatched. The CDR3 nucleotides are TGTGCCACCAGCTCACATGGCGGGACTAGCGGGAGTACAGATACGCAGTATTTT. Translating gives CATSSHGGTSGSTDTQYF.

The CDR3 DNA reads as TGTGCCAGCAGTTACGTGTCAGTCAATCAGCCCCAGCATTTT. Translated: CASSYVSVNQPQHF. V is TRBV6-5 and J is TRBJ1-5; D call uncertain. The CDR3 has 14 residues. Per the germline V gene, CDR1 is MNHEY and CDR2 is SVGAGI. V gave up 2 bases and J gave up 3 bases, with 8 bases separating them.

This rearrangement joins TRBV5-4 to TRBJ2-1; 12 nucleotides align to TRBD1. V was clipped by 0 bases and J by 8 bases; unmatched bases: 3. The CDR3 consists of 15 residues. CDR1 is SGHNT and CDR2 is YYREEE in the germline V gene (reference sequence). The DNA for the CDR3 is TGTGCCAGCAGCTTGGTTGGGACAGGGGGCCATGAGCAGTTCTTC. Translation gives CASSLVGTGGHEQFF.

J is TRBJ1-1 and V is TRBV7-8; D is unclear. CDR3 length equals 15 residues. CDR1 and CDR2 from the germline V gene are SGHVS and FQNEAQ. V lost 0 bases to trimming and J lost 2 bases, with 10 bases between them. CDR3 sequence: CASSLARTGNTEAFF. Written as DNA, the CDR3 is TGTGCCAGCAGCTTAGCTCGGACGGGAAACACTGAAGCTTTCTTT.

V is TRBV10-3 and J is TRBJ1-1; D is possibly TRBD1 (6 bases). Trimming removed 10 bases from V and 4 bases from J, with 16 bases in between. This CDR3 contains 13 residues. CDR1 and CDR2 from the germline V gene are ENHRY and SYGVKD. This chain's CDR3 is CATLTGTTTEAFF. The CDR3 DNA reads TGTGCCACTTTAACCGGGACAACCACTGAAGCTTTCTTT.

This clone was recorded only once. V gene TRBV6-5 combines with J gene TRBJ1-5; D is unresolved. CDR3 length: 13 residues. The V end was cut by 10 bases, the J end by 0 bases, with 10 bases between. Germline loops: CDR1 MNHEY, CDR2 SVGAGI. The DNA of the CDR3 is TGTGCCACCCGGAGTTATAGCAATCAGCCCCAGCATTTT. It yields the protein CATRSYSNQPQHF.

The chain combines TRBV3-1 (or the pseudogene TRBV3-2) with TRBJ1-3; 7 nucleotides match TRBD1. Unmatched junction bases numbered 5, after V lost 1 base and J lost 8 bases. CDR1 is LGHDT, CDR2 YNNKEL, per germline (reference sequence). The CDR3 covers 14 residues. The CDR3 here is CASSQADRVDTIYF. CDR3 bases: TGTGCCAGCAGCCAAGCCGACAGGGTGGACACCATATATTTT.

V and J are TRBV6-6 and TRBJ1-1; D remains ambiguous. The CDR3 runs 17 residues. Deletions cut 5 bases from V and 9 bases from J, with 28 bases between. The V gene's germline CDR1 is MNHNY and CDR2 SVGAGI (reference sequence). The chain's CDR3 is CASSPPKAGIRKDQAFF. CDR3 nucleotide sequence: TGTGCCAGCAGTCCTCCGAAGGCCGGGATCCGAAAGGACCAAGCTTTCTTT.

The gene calls are TRBV12-3 or TRBV12-4 and TRBJ2-7, with no clear D. This CDR3 has 12 residues. V lost 1 base, J lost 7 bases, and 8 bases lay in between. The CDR3 region is CASSLGLREQYF. The DNA of the CDR3 is TGTGCCAGCAGTTTAGGGCTTCGTGAGCAGTACTTC.

J is TRBJ2-1 and V is TRBV4-2, with TRBD1 matching over 9 bases. Trimming at V came to 1 base and at J to 2 bases, leaving 0 bases not matched to a gene. Germline V gene lookup returns CDR1 LGHNA and CDR2 YNFKEQ. The CDR3 extends over 15 amino acids. The CDR3 spells CASSQGQGAYNEQFF. The DNA for the CDR3 is TGTGCCAGCAGCCAAGGACAGGGGGCCTACAATGAGCAGTTCTTC.